This T cell receptor beta chain was sequenced for a study of beta chain features in type 1 diabetes. Remarks on this clone: Its target is not known.

Every bit of the isolated RNA underwent reverse transcription, so sequencing read expressed TCRB transcripts. This table comes from immunoSEQ multiplex PCR, and its TCRdb copy is limited to in-frame clones, with some not included. The repertoire consists of hundreds of thousands of clones, with 11% to 15% occurring once and the leading ten covering approximately 0.039%. The study's findings and limits: In every one of the four CD4+ subsets, TCRB CDR3s were moderately but significantly shorter in Type 1 diabetes patients.

V lost 5 bases and J lost 7; bases outside the gene matches: 8. Per germline, CDR1 SEHNR and CDR2 FQNEAQ (reference sequence). The CDR3 totals 15 residues. Sorting produced populations that all topped 98% purity. The rearrangement joins TRBV7-9 to TRBJ2-1, with TRBD2 matching 10 bases. Sample: naive CD4+ T cells from blood. The sequence came from a man younger than 30 with type 1 diabetes. The DNA for the CDR3 is TGTGCCAGCAGCCTTCTAGCGGGAGTTGATAATGAGCAGTTCTTC. Translation gives CASSLLAGVDNEQFF.